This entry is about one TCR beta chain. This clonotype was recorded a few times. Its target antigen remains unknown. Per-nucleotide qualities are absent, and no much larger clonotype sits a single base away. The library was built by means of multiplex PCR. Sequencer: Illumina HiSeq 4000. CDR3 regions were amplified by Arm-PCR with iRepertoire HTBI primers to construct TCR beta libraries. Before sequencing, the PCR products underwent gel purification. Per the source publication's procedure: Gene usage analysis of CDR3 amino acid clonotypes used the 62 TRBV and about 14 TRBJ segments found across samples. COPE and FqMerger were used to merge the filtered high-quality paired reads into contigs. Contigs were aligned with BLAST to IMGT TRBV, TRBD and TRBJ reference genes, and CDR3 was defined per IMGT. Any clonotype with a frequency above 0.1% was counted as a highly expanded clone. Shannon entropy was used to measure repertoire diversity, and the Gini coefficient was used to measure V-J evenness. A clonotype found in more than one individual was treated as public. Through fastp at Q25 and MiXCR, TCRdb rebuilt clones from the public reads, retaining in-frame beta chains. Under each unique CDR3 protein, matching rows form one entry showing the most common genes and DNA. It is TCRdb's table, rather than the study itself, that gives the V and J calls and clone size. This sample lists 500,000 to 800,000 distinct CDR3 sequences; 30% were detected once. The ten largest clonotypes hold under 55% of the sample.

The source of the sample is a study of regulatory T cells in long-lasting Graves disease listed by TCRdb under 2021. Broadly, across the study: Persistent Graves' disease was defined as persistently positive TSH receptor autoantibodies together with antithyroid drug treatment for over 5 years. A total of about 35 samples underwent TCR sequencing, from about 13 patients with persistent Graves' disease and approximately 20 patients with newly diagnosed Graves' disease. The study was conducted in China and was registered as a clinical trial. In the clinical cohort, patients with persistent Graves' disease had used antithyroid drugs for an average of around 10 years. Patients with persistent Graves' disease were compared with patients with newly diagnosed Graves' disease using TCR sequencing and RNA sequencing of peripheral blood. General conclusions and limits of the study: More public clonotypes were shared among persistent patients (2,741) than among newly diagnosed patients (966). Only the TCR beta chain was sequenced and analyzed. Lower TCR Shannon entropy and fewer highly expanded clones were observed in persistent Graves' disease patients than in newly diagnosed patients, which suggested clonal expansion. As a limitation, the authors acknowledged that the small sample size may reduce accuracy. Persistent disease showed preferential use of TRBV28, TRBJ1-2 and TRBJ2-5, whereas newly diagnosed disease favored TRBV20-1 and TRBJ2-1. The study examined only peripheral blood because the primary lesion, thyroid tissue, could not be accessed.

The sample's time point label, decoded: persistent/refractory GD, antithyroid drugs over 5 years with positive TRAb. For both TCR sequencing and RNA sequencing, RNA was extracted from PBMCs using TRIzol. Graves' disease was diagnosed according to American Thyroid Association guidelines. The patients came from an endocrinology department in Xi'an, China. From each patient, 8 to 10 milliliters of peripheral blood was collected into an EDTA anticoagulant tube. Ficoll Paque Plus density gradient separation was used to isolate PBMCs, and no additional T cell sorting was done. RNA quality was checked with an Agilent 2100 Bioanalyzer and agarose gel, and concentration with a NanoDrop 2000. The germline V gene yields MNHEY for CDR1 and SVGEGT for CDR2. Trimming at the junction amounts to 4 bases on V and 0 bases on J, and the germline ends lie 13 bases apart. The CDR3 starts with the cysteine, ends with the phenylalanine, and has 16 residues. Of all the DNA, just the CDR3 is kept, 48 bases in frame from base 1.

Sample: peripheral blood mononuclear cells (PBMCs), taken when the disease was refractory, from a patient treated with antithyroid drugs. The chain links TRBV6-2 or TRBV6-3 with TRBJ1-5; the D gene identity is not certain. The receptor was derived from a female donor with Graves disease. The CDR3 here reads CASSCREPYSNQPQHF. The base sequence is TGTGCCAGCAGTTGTAGGGAGCCTTATAGCAATCAGCCCCAGCATTTT.